This T cell receptor beta chain was captured by sequencing in a study of neurological immune-mediated disorders. Overall study context: The study included around 35 multiple sclerosis patients, about 30 relapsing-remitting and 3 secondary progressive.

Study observations and caveats: CDR3 amino acid sequences found in expanded clones were never shared across subjects, suggesting private repertoires in all groups. The highest TCR clonal expansion occurred in HTLV-1-associated myelopathy; multiple sclerosis fell below healthy controls.

The unsorted libraries had their origin in 2 million PBMCs stored at -80 C. With regard to this clonotype: Its cognate antigen is unknown.

MiXCR was run by TCRdb on the 5' RACE reads, yielding one entry per CDR3 protein. This sample has roughly 76,000 distinct CDR3 sequences, with 2.5% to 4% found just once. V lost 4 bases, J lost 5 bases, and 4 bases stayed unmatched. Germline CDR1 reads SGHTA; CDR2 reads FQGNSA. The CDR3 loop spans 14 amino acids. Specimen: PBMCs. The J gene is TRBJ1-3, the V gene TRBV7-2; TRBD1 agrees at 8 bases. The sequence was obtained from a woman aged 45-65 years with multiple sclerosis. CDR3 nucleotides: TGTGCCAGCAGCTCAGACAGGGGTAGAAACACCATATATTTT. It specifies CASSSDRGRNTIYF.